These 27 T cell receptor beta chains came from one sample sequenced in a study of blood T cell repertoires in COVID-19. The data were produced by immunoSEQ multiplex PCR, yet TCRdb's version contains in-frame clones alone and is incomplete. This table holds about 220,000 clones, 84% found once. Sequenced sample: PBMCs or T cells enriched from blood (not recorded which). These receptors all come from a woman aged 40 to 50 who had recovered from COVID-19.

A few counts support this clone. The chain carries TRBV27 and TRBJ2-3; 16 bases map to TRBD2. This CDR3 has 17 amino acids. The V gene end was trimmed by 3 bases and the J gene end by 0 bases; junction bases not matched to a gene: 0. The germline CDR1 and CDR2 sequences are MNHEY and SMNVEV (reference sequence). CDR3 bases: TGTGCCAGCAGTTTGGGACTAGCGGGGGGGAGCACAGATACGCAGTATTTT. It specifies CASSLGLAGGSTDTQYF.

The DNA of the CDR3 is TGTGCCAGTAGCCTGGGGGGGGCCTATGGCTACACCTTC. Residues: CASSLGGAYGYTF. The chain is built from TRBV19 and TRBJ1-2, with a possible D match to TRBD1 (6 bases). The CDR3 length is 13 residues. V lost 6 bases and J lost 4, with 12 bases in between. Germline assignment: CDR1 LNHDA and CDR2 SQIVND (reference sequence).

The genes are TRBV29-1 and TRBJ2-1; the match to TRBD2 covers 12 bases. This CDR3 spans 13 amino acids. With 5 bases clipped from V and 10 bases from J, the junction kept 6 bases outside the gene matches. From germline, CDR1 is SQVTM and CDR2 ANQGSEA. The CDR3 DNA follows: TGCAGCGTTACGACTAGCGGGAGACACGAGCAGTTCTTC. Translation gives CSVTTSGRHEQFF.

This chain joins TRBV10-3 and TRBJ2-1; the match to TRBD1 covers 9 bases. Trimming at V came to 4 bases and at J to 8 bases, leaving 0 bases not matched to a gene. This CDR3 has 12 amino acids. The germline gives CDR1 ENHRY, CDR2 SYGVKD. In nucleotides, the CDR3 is TGTGCCATCAGTGGACAGGGGGATGAGCAGTTCTTC. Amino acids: CAISGQGDEQFF.

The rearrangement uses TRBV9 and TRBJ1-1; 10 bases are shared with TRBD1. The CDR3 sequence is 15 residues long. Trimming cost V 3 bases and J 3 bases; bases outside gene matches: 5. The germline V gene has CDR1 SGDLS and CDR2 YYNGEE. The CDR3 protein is CASSAPGTGDTEAFF. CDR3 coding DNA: TGTGCCAGCAGCGCCCCCGGGACAGGGGACACTGAAGCTTTCTTT.

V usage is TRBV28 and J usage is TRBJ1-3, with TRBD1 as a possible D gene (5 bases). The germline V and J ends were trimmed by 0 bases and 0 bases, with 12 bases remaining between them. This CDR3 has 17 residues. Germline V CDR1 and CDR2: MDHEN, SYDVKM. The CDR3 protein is CASSLWRQSASGNTIYF. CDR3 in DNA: TGTGCCAGCAGTTTATGGAGACAGTCGGCCTCTGGAAACACCATATATTTT.

The CDR3 loop is CAWSGRDTQPQHF. The DNA for the CDR3 is TGTGCCTGGAGTGGTAGGGACACTCAGCCCCAGCATTTT. The chain recombines TRBV30 with TRBJ1-5, with TRBD1 as a possible D gene (6 bases). The CDR3 contains 13 residues. Germline CDR1 reads GTSNPN; CDR2 reads SVGIG (reference sequence). Trimming pared 1 base from V and 6 bases from J, leaving 10 bases between.

The CDR3 loop reads CASSQDSELGTQYF. The CDR3 region has the DNA TGCGCCAGCAGCCAAGATTCTGAGCTCGGTACGCAGTATTTT. The gene calls are TRBV4-3 and TRBJ2-3; no clear D gene. Germline lookup yields CDR1 LGHNA and CDR2 YSLEER. This CDR3 has 14 amino acids. V lost 0 bases and J 8 bases, leaving 12 bases between the germline ends.

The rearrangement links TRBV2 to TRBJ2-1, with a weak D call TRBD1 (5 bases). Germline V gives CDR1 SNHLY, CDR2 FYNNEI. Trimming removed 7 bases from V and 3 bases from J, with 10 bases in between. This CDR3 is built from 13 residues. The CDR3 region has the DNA TGTGCCAGCACAGGGTTTGTCTACAATGAGCAGTTCTTC. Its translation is CASTGFVYNEQFF.

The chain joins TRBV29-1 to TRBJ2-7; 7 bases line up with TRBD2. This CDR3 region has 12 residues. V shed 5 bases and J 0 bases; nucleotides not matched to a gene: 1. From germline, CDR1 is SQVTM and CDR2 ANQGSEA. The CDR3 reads CSVSGTSYEQYF. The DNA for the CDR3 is TGCAGCGTTAGCGGGACCTCCTACGAGCAGTACTTC.

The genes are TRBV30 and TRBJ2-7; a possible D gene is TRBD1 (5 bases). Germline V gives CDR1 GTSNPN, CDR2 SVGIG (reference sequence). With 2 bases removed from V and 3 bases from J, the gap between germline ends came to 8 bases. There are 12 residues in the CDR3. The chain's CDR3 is CAWSFQGYEQYF. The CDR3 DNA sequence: TGTGCCTGGAGTTTTCAGGGCTACGAGCAGTACTTC.

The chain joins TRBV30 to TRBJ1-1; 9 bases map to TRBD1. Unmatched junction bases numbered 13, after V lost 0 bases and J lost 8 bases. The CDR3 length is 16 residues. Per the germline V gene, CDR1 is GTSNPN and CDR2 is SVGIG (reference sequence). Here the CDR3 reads CAWSVRFGQGTVEAFF. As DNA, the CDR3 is TGTGCCTGGAGTGTACGTTTTGGACAGGGGACGGTCGAAGCTTTCTTT.

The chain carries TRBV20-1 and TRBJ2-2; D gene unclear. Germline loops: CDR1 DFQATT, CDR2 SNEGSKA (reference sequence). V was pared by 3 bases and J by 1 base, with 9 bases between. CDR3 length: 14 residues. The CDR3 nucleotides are TGCAGTGCTAGTCAATTCCAGAACACCGGGGAGCTGTTTTTT. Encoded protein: CSASQFQNTGELFF.

CDR3 sequence reads: CASTRDRATNEKLFF. The CDR3 nucleotides are TGTGCCAGCACGCGGGACAGGGCAACTAATGAAAAACTGTTTTTT. This chain joins TRBV2 and TRBJ1-4, with TRBD1 matching 9 bases. Looked up from germline, CDR1 is SNHLY and CDR2 is FYNNEI. Germline trimming cut 7 bases from V and 0 bases from J; bases unmatched to any gene: 3. This CDR3 has 15 residues.

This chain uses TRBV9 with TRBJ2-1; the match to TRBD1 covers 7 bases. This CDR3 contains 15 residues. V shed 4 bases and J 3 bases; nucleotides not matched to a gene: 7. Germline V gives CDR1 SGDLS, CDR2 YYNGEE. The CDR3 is CASSLTGAFYNEQFF. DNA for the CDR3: TGTGCCAGCAGCCTTACAGGGGCTTTCTACAATGAGCAGTTCTTC. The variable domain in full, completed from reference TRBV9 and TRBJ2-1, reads DSGVTQTPKHLITATGQRVTLRCSPRSGDLSVYWYQQSLDQGLQFLIQYYNGEERAKGNILERFSAQQFPDLHSELNLSSLELGDSALYFCASSLTGAFYNEQFFGPGTRLTVL.

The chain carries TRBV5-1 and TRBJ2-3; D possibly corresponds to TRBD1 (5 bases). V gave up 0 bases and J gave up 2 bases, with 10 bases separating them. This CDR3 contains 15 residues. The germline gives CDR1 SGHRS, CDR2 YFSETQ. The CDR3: CASSLVDSFTDTQYF. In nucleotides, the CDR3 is TGCGCCAGCAGCTTGGTTGACAGTTTCACAGATACGCAGTATTTT.

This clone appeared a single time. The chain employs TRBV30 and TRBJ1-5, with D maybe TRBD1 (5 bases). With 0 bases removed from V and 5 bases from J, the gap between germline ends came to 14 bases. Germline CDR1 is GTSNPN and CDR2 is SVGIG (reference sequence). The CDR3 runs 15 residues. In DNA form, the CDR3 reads TGTGCCTGGAGTGTCTCCGGGGGGGTCCATCAGCCCCAGCATTTT. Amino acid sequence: CAWSVSGGVHQPQHF.

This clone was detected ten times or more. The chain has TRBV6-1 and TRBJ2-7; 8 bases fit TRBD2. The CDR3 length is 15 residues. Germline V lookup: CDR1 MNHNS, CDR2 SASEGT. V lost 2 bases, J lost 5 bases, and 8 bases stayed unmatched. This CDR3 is CASSEPGGRNDEQYF. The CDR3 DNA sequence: TGTGCCAGCAGTGAACCGGGCGGGAGGAACGACGAGCAGTACTTC.

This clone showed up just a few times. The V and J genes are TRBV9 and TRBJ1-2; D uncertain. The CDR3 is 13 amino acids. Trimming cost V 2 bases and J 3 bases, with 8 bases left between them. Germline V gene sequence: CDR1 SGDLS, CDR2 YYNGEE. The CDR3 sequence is CASSVRSDYGYTF. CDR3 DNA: TGTGCCAGCAGCGTCCGGAGTGACTATGGCTACACCTTC.

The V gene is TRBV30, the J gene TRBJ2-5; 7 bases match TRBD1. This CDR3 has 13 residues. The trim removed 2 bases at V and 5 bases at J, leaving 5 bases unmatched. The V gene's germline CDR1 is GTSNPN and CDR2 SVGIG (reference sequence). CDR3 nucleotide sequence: TGTGCCTGGAGTAGAGGGGGCGATGAGACCCAGTACTTC. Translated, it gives CAWSRGGDETQYF.

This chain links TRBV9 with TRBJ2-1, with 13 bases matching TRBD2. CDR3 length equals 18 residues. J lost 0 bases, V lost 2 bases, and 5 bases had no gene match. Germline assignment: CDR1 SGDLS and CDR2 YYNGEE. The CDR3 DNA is TGTGCCAGCAGCGTGGGGACTAGCGGGACATTCTCCTACAATGAGCAGTTCTTC. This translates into CASSVGTSGTFSYNEQFF.

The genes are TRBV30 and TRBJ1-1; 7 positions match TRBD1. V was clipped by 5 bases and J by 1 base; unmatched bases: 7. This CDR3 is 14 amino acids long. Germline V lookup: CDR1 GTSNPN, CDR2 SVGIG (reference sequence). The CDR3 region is CAWDTGQKNTEAFF. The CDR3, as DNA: TGTGCCTGGGATACGGGACAGAAGAACACTGAAGCTTTCTTT.

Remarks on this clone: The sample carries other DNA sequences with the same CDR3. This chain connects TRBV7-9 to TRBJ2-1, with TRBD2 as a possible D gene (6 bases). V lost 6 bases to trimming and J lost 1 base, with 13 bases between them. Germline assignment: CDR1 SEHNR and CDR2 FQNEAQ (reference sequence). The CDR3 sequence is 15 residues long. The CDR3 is CASSPSGSSYNEQFF. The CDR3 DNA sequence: TGTGCCAGCAGTCCCAGCGGGTCGTCCTACAATGAGCAGTTCTTC.

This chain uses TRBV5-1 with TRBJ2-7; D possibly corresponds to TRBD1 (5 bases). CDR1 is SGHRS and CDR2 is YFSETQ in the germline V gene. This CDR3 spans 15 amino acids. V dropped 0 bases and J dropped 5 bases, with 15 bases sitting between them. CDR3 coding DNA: TGCGCCAGCAGCTTGGAGGGGTCAACGTTGGACGAGCAGTACTTC. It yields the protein CASSLEGSTLDEQYF.

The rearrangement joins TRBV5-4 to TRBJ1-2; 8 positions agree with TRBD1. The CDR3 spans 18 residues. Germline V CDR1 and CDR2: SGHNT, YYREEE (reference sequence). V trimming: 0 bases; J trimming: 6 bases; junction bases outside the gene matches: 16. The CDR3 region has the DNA TGTGCCAGCAGCTTGGTTGGGCGACAGGGGATTTCTTTCCATGGCTACACCTTC. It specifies CASSLVGRQGISFHGYTF.

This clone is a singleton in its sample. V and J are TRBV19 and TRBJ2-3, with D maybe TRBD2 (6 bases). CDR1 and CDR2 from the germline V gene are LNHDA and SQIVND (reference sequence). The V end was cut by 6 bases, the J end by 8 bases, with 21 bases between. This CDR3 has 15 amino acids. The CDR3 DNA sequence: TGTGCCAGTAGGGCAAACCCCTCCGGGGGAGCTACGCAGTATTTT. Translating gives CASRANPSGGATQYF. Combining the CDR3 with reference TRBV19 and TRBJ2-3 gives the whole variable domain DGGITQSPKYLFRKEGQNVTLSCEQNLNHDAMYWYRQDPGQGLRLIYYSQIVNDFQKGDIAEGYSVSREKKESFPLTVTSAQKNPTAFYLCASRANPSGGATQYFGPGTRLTVL.

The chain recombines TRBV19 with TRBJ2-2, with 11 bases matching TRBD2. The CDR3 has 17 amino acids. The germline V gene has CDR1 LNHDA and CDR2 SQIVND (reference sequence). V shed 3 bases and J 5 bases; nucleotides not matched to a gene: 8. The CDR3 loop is CASSIYSGRARTGELFF. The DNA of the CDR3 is TGTGCCAGTAGTATTTATAGCGGGAGGGCCAGGACCGGGGAGCTGTTTTTT.